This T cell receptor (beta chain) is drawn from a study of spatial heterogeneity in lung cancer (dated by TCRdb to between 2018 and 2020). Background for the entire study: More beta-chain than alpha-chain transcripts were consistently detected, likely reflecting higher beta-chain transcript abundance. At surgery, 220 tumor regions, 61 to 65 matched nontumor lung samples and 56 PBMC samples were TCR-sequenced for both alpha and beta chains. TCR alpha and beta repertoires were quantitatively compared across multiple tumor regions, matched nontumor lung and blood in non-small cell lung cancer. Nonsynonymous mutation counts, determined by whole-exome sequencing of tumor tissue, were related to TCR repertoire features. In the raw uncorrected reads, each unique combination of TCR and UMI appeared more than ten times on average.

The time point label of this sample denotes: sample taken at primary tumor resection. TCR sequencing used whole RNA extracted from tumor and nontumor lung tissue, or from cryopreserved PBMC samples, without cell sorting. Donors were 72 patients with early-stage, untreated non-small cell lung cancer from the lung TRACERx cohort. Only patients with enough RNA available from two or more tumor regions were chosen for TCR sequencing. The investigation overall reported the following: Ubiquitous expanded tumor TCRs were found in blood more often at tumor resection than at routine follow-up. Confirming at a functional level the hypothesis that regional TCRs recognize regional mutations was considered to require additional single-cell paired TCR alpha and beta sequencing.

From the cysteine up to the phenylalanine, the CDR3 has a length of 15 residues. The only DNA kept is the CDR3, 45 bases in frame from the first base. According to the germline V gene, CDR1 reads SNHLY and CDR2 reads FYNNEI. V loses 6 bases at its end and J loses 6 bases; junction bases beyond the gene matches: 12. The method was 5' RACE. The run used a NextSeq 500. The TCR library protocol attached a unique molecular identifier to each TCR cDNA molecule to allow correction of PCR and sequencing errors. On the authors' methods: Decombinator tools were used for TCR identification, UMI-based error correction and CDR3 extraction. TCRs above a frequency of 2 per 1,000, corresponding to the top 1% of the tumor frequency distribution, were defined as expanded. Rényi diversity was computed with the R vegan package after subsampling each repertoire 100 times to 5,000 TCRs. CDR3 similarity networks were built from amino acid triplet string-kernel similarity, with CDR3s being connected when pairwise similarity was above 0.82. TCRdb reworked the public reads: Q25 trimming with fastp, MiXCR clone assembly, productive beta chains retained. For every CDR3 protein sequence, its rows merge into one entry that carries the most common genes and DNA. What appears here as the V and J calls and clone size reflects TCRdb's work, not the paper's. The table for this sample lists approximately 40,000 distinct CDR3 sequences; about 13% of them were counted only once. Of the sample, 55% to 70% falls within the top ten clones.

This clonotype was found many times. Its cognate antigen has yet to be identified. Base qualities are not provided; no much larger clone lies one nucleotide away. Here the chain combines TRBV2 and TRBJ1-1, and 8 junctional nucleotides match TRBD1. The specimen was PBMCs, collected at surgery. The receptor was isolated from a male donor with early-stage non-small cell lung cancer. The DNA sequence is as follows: TGTGCCAGCAGAGCACTCGTTGGACAGGGTGCTGAAGCTTTCTTT. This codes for CASRALVGQGAEAFF.